The rows below give T cell receptor beta chains drawn from one sample of a study of shared clonotypes between healthy human individuals. Measured with immunoSEQ multiplex PCR; TCRdb has only the in-frame clones, and not every one. The data contain approximately 2,200,000 clones, 85% to 95% of them singletons. Sequenced: naive CD8+ T cells from PBMCs. The source is a man younger than 35 in good health. Some clones in this sample may be carry-over from other donors' samples. Both conserved end residues are part of each CDR3. The order of the fields is V gene, D gene, J gene, clone size, CDR3 protein, CDR3 DNA. The D gene is left open where the match is weak. Clone sizes are given selectively: once, few, many, or a class where the clone is expanded.

TRBV4-1	NA	TRBJ2-7	NA	CASSQARQYHEQYF	TGCGCCAGCAGCCAAGCCAGACAGTACCACGAGCAGTACTTC
TRBV10-2	NA	TRBJ2-5	NA	CASSESRMTQYF	TGCGCCAGCAGTGAGTCGCGGATGACCCAGTACTTC
TRBV27	NA	TRBJ1-1	NA	CASSFLRGKGHTEAFF	TGTGCCAGCAGTTTTTTGCGGGGAAAGGGGCACACTGAAGCTTTCTTT
TRBV9	NA	TRBJ1-2	NA	CASSVAAGPNYGYTF	TGTGCCAGCAGCGTAGCTGCAGGCCCTAACTATGGCTACACCTTC
TRBV28	NA	TRBJ2-6	NA	CASSGYRASGGANVLTF	TGTGCCAGCAGTGGGTACAGGGCGAGCGGAGGGGCCAACGTCCTGACTTTC
TRBV7-2	TRBD1	TRBJ1-1	NA	CASSLLRTGEAFF	TGTGCCAGCAGCTTACTAAGGACAGGGGAAGCTTTCTTT
TRBV27	TRBD2	TRBJ2-7	NA	CASSSLGLAGGLYEQYF	TGTGCCAGCAGTTCCCTGGGACTAGCGGGAGGACTATACGAGCAGTACTTC
TRBV19	TRBD1	TRBJ1-1	NA	CASSILSEGAGTEAFF	TGTGCCAGTAGTATCCTCTCGGAGGGGGCGGGCACTGAAGCTTTCTTT
TRBV28	NA	TRBJ1-4	NA	CASRPPGTTNEKLFF	TGTGCCAGCAGACCCCCGGGGACAACTAATGAAAAACTGTTTTTT
TRBV6-5	NA	TRBJ1-2	NA	CASSYSAANYGYTF	TGTGCCAGCAGTTACTCGGCAGCTAACTATGGCTACACCTTC
TRBV28	NA	TRBJ2-5	NA	CASLGETQYF	TGTGCCTCACTAGGGGAGACCCAGTACTTC
TRBV11-2	NA	TRBJ2-3	NA	CASSQGTVTDTQYF	TGTGCCAGCAGCCAAGGGACGGTAACAGATACGCAGTATTTT
TRBV4-3	TRBD2	TRBJ2-3	NA	CASSPGAGGSTDTQYF	TGCGCCAGCAGCCCGGGGGCGGGAGGGAGTACAGATACGCAGTATTTT
TRBV27	NA	TRBJ2-1	NA	CASSLFRSSYNEQFF	TGTGCCAGCAGTTTATTCCGAAGCTCCTACAATGAGCAGTTCTTC
TRBV9	NA	TRBJ2-6	NA	CASSEGGGASGANVLTF	TGTGCCAGCAGCGAGGGAGGGGGCGCGTCTGGGGCCAACGTCCTGACTTTC
TRBV11-3	NA	TRBJ1-1	NA	CASSLGGQLNTEAFF	TGTGCCAGCAGCTTAGGGGGACAATTAAACACTGAAGCTTTCTTT
TRBV27	NA	TRBJ2-1	NA	CASTDGYYNEQFF	TGTGCCAGCACCGACGGGTACTACAATGAGCAGTTCTTC
TRBV7-9	NA	TRBJ2-7	NA	CASSLDGAQASSYEQYF	TGTGCCAGCAGCTTAGATGGGGCGCAGGCCTCCTCCTACGAGCAGTACTTC
TRBV7-9	NA	TRBJ2-1	NA	CASSPTTGVYYNEQFF	TGTGCCAGCAGCCCTACCACGGGTGTATACTACAATGAGCAGTTCTTC
TRBV6-1	NA	TRBJ1-3	NA	CASSGSRTGNTIYF	TGTGCCAGCAGTGGCAGCCGGACTGGAAACACCATATATTTT
TRBV29-1	NA	TRBJ2-6	NA	CSVERAEISGANVLTF	TGCAGCGTTGAAAGGGCGGAAATCTCTGGGGCCAACGTCCTGACTTTC
TRBV7-2	NA	TRBJ2-7	NA	CASSLYTGTYEQYF	TGTGCCAGCAGCTTATACACGGGGACCTACGAGCAGTACTTC
TRBV27	NA	TRBJ2-7	NA	CASSSGIMREQYF	TGTGCCAGCAGTTCGGGCATAATGAGGGAGCAGTACTTC
TRBV28	NA	TRBJ2-1	once	CASSPGRSSYNEQFF	TGTGCCAGCAGCCCGGGGCGTAGCTCCTACAATGAGCAGTTCTTC
TRBV1	NA	TRBJ2-5	NA	CTSSHHYYLGQETQYF	TGCACCAGCAGCCACCACTATTACTTGGGGCAAGAGACCCAGTACTTC
TRBV19	NA	TRBJ2-5	NA	CASSARTQETQYF	TGTGCCAGTAGTGCGAGAACACAAGAGACCCAGTACTTC
TRBV7-9	NA	TRBJ2-6	NA	CASSKTPSSGANVLTF	TGTGCCAGCAGCAAGACCCCGAGCTCTGGGGCCAACGTCCTGACTTTC
TRBV4-3	TRBD1	TRBJ2-1	NA	CASSQDQGQGADEQFF	TGCGCCAGCAGCCAAGATCAGGGACAGGGAGCCGATGAGCAGTTCTTC
TRBV30	NA	TRBJ2-2	few	CAWSVNIRDTGELFF	TGTGCCTGGAGTGTTAATATCCGAGACACCGGGGAGCTGTTTTTT